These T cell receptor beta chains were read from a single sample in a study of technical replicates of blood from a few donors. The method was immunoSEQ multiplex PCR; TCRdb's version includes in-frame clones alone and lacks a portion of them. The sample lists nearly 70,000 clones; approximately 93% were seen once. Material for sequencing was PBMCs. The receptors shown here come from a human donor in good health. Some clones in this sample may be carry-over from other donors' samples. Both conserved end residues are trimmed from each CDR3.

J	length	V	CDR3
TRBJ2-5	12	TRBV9	ASSKTRQQETQY
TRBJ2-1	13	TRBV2	ASSVLGQGYNEQF
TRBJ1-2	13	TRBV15	ATSRGEGATYGYT
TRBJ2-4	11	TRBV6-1	ASSEGLVTTEY
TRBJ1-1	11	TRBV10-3	ATRQTDDTEAF
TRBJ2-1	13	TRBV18	ASSPGTEPYNEQF
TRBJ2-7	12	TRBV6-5	ASSSPGRSYEQY
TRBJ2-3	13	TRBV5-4	ASSLVGSGGNTQY
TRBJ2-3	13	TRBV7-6	ASSPTGGSTDTQY
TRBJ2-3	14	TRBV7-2	ASSLLAGGGTDTQY
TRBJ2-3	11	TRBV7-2	ASSVLSTDTQY
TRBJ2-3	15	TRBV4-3	ASSQDIPAGGPGTQY
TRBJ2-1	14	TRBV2	ASRVAGVSWPNEQF
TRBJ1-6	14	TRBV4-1	ASSRVQDGSDSPLH
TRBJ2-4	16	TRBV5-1	ASSAHGTGVGGKNIQY
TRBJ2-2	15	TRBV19	ASSIGLAGGNGGELF
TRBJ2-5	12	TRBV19	ASSIQGAVRDQY
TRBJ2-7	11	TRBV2	ASNLAGVYEQY
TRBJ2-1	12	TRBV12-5	ASGLELGSYEQF
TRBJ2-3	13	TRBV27	ASSLSTSGSYTQY
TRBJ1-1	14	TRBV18	ASSPRVSGLNTEAF
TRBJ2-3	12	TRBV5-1	ASSPGSRTDTQY
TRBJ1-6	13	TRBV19	ASRGDRNYNSPLH
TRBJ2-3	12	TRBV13	ASGSSGGSDTQY
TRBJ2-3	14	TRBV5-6	ASSPGIGLGTDTQY
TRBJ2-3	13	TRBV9	ASSATSGITDTQY
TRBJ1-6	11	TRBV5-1	ASSVGEGSPLH
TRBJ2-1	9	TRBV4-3	ASSQENEQF
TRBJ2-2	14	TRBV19	ASSHRGGMNTGELF
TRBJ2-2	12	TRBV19	ASRATGNTGELF
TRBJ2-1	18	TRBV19	ASSPVMAGGPGSRYNEQF
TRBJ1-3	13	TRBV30	AWGKRTGAGNTIY
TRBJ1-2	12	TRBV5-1	ASSLVSGNYGYT
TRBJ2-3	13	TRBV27	ASSSLAGVLDTQY
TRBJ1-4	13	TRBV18	ASSPKQGTNEKLF
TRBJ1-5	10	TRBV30	AWSPTGGPQH
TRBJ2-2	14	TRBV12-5	ASGLPTSGGTGELF
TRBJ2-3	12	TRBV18	ASSPPTLTDTQY
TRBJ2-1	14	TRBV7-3	ASSLVAGAGYNEQF
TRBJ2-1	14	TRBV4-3	ASSQGLAGLYNEQF
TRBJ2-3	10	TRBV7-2	ASSLLVRTQY